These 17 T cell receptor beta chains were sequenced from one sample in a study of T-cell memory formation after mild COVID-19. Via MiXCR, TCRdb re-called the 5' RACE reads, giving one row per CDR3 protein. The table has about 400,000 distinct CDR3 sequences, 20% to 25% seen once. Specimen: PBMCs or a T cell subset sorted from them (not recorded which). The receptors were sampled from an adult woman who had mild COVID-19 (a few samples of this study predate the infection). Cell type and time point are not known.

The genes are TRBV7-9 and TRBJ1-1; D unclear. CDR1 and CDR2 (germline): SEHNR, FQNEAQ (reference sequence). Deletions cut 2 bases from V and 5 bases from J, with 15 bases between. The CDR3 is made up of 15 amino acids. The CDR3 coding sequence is TGTGCCAGCAGCTTATTAAGAGGAAGTTGGACTGAAGCTTTCTTT. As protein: CASSLLRGSWTEAFF.

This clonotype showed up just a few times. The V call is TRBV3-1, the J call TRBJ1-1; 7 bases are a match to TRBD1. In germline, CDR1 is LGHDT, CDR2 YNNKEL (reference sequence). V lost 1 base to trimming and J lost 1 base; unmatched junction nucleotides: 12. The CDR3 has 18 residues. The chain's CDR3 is CASSQALMTGSGNTEAFF. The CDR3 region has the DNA TGTGCCAGCAGCCAAGCACTAATGACAGGGTCAGGGAACACTGAAGCTTTCTTT.

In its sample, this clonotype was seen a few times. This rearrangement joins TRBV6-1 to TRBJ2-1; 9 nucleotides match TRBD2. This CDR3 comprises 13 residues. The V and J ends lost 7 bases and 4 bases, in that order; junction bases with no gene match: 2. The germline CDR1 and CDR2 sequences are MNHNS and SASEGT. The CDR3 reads CASTSGGYNEQFF. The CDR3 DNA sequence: TGTGCCAGCACCAGCGGGGGGTACAATGAGCAGTTCTTC.

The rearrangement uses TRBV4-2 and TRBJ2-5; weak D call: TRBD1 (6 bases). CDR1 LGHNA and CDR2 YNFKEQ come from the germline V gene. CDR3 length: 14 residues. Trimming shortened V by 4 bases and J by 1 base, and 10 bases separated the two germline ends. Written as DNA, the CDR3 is TGTGCCAGCAGCCTAACAGGGACCCAAGAGACCCAGTACTTC. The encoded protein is CASSLTGTQETQYF.

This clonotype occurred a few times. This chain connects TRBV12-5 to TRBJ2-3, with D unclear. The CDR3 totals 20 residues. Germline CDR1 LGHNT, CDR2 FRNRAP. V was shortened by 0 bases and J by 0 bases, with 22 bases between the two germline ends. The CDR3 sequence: CASGLVLSGGNPISTDTQYF. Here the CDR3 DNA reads TGTGCTAGTGGTTTGGTACTTAGTGGCGGCAACCCCATTAGCACAGATACGCAGTATTTT.

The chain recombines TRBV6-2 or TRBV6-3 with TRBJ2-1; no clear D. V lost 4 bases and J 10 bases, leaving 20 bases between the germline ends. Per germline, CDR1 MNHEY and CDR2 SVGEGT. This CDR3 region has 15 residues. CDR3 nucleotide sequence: TGTGCCAGCAGTTTTCTCAATGACGACTTGGAGGAGCAGTTCTTC. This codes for CASSFLNDDLEEQFF.

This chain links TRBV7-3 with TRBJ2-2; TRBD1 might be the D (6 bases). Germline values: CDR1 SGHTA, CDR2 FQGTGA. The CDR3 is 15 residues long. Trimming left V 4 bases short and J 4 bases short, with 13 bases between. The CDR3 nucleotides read TGTGCCAGCAGCTCAACACAGGGTGCCACCGGGGAGCTGTTTTTT. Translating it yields CASSSTQGATGELFF.

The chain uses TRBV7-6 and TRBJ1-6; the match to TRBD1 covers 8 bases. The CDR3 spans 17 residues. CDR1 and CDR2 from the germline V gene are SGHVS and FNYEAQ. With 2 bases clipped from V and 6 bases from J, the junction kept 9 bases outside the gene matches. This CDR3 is CASSLYGVGQGNSPLHF. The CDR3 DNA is TGTGCCAGCAGCTTATATGGTGTTGGACAGGGTAATTCACCCCTCCACTTT.

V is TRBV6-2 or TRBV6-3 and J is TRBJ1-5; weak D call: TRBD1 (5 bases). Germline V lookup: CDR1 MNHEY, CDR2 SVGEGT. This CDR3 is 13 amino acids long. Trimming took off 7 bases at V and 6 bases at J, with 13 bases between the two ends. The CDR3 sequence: CASTGTWGQPQHF. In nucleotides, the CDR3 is TGTGCCAGCACCGGGACCTGGGGTCAGCCCCAGCATTTT.

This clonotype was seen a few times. Written as DNA, the CDR3 is TGCAGTGCTAGAGGGCTAGCGGGAGGCGCGGGGACCCAGTACTTC. Translated, it gives CSARGLAGGAGTQYF. The chain recombines TRBV20-1 with TRBJ2-5, with TRBD2 matching 11 bases. The CDR3 is made up of 15 amino acids. Germline V gene lookup returns CDR1 DFQATT and CDR2 SNEGSKA (reference sequence). J gave up 7 bases and V 1 base, and 8 bases lay outside the gene matches.

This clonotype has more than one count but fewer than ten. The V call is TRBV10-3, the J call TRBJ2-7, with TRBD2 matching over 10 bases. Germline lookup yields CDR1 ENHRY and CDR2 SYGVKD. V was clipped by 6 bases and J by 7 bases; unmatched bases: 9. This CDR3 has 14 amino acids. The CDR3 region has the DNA TGTGCCATCAGCCTAGCGGGAGAGACGGGGGAGCAGTACTTC. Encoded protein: CAISLAGETGEQYF.

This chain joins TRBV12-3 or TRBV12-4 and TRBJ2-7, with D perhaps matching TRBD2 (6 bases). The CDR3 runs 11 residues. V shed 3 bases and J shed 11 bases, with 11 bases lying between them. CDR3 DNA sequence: TGTGCCAGCAGTTTTAGCGGCGTGGAGTACTTC. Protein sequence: CASSFSGVEYF.

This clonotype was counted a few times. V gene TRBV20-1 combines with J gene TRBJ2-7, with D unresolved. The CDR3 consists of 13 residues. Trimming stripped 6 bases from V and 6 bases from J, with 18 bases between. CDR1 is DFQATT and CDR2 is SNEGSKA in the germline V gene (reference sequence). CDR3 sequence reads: CSAPAEGPREQYF. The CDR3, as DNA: TGCAGTGCCCCCGCGGAAGGCCCCCGCGAGCAGTACTTC.

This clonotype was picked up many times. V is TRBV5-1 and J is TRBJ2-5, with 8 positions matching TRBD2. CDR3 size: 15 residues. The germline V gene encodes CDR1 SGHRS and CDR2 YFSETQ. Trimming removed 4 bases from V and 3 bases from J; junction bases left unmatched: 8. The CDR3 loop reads CASSGAGAVEETQYF. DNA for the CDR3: TGCGCCAGCAGCGGAGCGGGGGCGGTGGAAGAGACCCAGTACTTC.

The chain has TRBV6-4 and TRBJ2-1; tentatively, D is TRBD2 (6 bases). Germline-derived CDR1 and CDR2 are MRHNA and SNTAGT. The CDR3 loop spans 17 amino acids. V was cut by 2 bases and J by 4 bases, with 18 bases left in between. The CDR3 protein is CASSDLGLLPCYNEQFF. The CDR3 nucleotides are TGTGCCAGCAGTGACCTAGGACTACTCCCTTGTTACAATGAGCAGTTCTTC.

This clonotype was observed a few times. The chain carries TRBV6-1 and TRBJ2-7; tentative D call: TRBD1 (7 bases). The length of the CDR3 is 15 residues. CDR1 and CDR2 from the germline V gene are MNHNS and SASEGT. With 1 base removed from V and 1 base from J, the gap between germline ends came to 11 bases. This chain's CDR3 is CASSEGQGGSYEQYF. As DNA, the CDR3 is TGTGCCAGCAGTGAAGGACAGGGAGGATCCTACGAGCAGTACTTC.

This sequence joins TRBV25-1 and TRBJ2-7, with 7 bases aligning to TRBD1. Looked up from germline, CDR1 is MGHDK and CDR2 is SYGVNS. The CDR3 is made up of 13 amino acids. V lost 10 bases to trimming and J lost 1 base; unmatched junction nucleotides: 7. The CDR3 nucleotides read TGTGCCACTGCCCACAGGGGTTCCTACGAGCAGTACTTC. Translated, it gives CATAHRGSYEQYF.